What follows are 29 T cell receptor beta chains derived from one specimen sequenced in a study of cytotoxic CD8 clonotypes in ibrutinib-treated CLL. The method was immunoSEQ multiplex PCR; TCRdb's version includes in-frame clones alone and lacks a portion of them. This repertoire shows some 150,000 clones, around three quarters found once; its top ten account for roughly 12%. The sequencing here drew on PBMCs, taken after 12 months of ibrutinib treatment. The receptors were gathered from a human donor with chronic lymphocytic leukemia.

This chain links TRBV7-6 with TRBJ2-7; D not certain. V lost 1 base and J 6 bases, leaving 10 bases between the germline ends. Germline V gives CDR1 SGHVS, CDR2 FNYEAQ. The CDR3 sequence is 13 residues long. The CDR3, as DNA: TGTGCCAGCAGCTTAGGCCCCTTAACCGAGCAGTACTTC. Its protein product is CASSLGPLTEQYF.

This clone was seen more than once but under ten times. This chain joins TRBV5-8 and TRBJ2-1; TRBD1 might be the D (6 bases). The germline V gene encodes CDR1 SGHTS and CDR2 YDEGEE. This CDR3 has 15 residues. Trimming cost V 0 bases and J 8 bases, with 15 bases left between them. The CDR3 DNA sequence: TGTGCCAGCAGCTTGGTAGGGCCCCCAGGGGATGAGCAGTTCTTC. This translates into CASSLVGPPGDEQFF.

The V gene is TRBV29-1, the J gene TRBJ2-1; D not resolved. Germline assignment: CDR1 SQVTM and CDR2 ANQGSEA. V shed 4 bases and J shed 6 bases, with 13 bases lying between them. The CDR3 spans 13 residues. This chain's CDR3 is CSVGLTPTNEQFF. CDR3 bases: TGCAGCGTTGGACTTACCCCAACCAATGAGCAGTTCTTC.

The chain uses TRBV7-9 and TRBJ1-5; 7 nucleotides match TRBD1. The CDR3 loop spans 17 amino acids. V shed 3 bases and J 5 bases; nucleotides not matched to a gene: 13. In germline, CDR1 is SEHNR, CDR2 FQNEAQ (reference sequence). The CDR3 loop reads CASSFAGGQRGDQPQHF. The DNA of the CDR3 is TGTGCCAGCAGCTTTGCAGGGGGACAGAGAGGGGATCAGCCCCAGCATTTT.

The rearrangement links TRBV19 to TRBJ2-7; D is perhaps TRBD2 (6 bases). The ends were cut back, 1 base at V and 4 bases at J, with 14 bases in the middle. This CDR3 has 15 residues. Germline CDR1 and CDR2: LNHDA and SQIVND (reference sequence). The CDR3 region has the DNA TGTGCCAGTAGTATAGGGGGAGGAGGGCGGTACGAGCAGTACTTC. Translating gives CASSIGGGGRYEQYF.

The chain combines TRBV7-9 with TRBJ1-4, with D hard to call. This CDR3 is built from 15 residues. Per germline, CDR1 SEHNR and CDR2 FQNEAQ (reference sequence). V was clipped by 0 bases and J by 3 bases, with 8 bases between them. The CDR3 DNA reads TGTGCCAGCAGCTTAGCGCTGGAGGCTAATGAAAAACTGTTTTTT. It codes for CASSLALEANEKLFF. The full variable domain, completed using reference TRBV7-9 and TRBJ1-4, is DTGVSQNPRHKITKRGQNVTFRCDPISEHNRLYWYRQTLGQGPEFLTYFQNEAQLEKSRLLSDRFSAERPKGSFSTLEIQRTEQGDSAMYLCASSLALEANEKLFFGSGTQLSVL.

In DNA form, the CDR3 reads TGTGCCAGCAGCTTAACCCCCCCGGGGCAGGATTACGAGCAGTACTTC. It specifies CASSLTPPGQDYEQYF. The chain combines TRBV7-9 with TRBJ2-7, with D perhaps assigned TRBD1 or TRBD2 (5 bases each). This CDR3 comprises 16 residues. Per germline, CDR1 SEHNR and CDR2 FQNEAQ (reference sequence). V lost 2 bases to trimming and J lost 4 bases, with 18 bases between them.

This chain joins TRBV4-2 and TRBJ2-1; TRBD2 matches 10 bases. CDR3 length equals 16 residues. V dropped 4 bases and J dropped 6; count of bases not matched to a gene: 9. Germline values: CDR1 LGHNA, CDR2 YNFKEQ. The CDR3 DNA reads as TGTGCCAGCAGCCGAAGCTCGGGACTAGCGAGCAATGAGCAGTTCTTC. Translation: CASSRSSGLASNEQFF.

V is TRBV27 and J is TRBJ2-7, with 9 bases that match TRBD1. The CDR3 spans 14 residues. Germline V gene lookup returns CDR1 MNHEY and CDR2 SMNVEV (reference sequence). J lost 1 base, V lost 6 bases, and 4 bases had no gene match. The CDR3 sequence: CASRTGTGSYEQYF. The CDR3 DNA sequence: TGTGCCAGCAGGACCGGGACAGGGTCCTACGAGCAGTACTTC.

The CDR3 bases are TGTGCCAGCAGCCTCGGACCTCCCCCTGAGCAGTTCTTC. Its translation: CASSLGPPPEQFF. The chain combines TRBV6-5 with TRBJ2-1; D unclear. The CDR3 spans 13 residues. V shed 6 bases and J shed 9 bases, with 15 bases lying between them. The germline gives CDR1 MNHEY, CDR2 SVGAGI.

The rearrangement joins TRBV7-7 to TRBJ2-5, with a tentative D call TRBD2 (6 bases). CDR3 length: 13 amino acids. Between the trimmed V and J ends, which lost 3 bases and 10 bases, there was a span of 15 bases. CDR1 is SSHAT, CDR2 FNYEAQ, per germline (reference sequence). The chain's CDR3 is CASSLGPGGDQYF. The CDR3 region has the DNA TGTGCCAGCAGCTTGGGGCCGGGCGGGGACCAGTACTTC.

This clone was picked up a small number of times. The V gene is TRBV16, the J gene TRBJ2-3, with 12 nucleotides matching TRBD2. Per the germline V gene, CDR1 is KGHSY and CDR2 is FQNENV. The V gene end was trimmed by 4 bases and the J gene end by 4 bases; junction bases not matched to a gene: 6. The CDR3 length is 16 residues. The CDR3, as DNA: TGTGCCAGCAGCCGCAGACTAGCGGGGGAGTCAGATACGCAGTATTTT. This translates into CASSRRLAGESDTQYF. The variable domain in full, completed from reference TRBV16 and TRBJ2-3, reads GEEVAQTPKHLVRGEGQKAKLYCAPIKGHSYVFWYQQVLKNEFKFLISFQNENVFDETGMPKERFSAKCLPNSPCSLEIQATKLEDSAVYFCASSRRLAGESDTQYFGPGTRLTVL.

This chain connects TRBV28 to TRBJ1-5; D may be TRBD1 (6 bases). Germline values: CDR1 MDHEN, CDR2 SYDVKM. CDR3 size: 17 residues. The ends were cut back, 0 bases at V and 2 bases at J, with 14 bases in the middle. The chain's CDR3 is CASSLWAGAGRNQPQHF. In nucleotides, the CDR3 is TGTGCCAGCAGTTTATGGGCAGGGGCAGGACGCAATCAGCCCCAGCATTTT. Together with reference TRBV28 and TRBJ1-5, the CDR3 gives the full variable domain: DVKVTQSSRYLVKRTGEKVFLECVQDMDHENMFWYRQDPGLGLRLIYFSYDVKMKEKGDIPEGYSVSREKKERFSLILESASTNQTSMYLCASSLWAGAGRNQPQHFGDGTRLSIL.

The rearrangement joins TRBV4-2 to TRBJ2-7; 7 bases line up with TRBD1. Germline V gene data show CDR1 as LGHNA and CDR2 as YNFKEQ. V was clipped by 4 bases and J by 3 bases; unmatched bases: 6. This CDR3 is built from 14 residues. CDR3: CASSPSRDSYEQYF. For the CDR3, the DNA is TGTGCCAGCAGCCCGTCCCGGGACAGCTACGAGCAGTACTTC.

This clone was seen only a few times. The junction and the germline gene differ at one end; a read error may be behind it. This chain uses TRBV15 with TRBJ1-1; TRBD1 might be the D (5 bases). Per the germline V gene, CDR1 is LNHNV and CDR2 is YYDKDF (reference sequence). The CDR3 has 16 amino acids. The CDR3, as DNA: TGTGCCACCAGCAGAGATCCTCGCGGGACGGGTGTTAATGGGGTCTTT. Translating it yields CATSRDPRGTGVNGVF.

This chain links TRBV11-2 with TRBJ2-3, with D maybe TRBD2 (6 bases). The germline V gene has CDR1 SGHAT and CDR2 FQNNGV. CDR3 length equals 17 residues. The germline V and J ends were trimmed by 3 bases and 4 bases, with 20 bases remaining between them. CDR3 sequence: CASSFPVGGSGADTQYF. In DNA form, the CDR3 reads TGTGCCAGCAGCTTTCCCGTTGGAGGGAGTGGAGCAGATACGCAGTATTTT.

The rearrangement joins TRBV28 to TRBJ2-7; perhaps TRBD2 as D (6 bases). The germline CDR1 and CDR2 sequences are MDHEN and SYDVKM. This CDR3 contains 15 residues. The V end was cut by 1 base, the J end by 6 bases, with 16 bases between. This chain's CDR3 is CASSLLFGSGSEQYF. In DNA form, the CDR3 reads TGTGCCAGCAGTTTATTGTTCGGGAGTGGTTCCGAGCAGTACTTC.

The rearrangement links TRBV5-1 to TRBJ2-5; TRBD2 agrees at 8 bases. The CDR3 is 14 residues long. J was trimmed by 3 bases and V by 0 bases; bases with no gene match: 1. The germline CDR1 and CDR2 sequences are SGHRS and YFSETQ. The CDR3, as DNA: TGCGCCAGCAGCTTGGGAGCGGGAGAAGAGACCCAGTACTTC. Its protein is CASSLGAGEETQYF.

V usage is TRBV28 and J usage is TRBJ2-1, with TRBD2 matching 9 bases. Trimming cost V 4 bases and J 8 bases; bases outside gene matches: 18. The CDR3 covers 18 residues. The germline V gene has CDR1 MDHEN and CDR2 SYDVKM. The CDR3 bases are TGTGCCAGCAGTTCACGCCAGGGTAGGCTAGCGGGAATGGATGAGCAGTTCTTC. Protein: CASSSRQGRLAGMDEQFF.

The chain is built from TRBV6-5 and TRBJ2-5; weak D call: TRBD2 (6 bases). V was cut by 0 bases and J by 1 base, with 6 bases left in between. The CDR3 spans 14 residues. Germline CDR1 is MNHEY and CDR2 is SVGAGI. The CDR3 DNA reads TGTGCCAGCAGTTACTCGGGACTCCAAGAGACCCAGTACTTC. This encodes CASSYSGLQETQYF.

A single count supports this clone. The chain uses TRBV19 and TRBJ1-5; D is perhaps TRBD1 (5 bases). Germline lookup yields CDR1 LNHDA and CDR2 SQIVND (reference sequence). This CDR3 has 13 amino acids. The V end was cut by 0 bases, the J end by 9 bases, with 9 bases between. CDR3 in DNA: TGTGCCAGTAGTATAGACAGGGTCATGCCCCAGCATTTT. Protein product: CASSIDRVMPQHF.

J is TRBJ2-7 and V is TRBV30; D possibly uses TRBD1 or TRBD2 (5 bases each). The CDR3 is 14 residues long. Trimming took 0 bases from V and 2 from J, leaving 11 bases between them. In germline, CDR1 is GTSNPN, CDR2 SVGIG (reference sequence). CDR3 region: CAWSVRQGAYEQYF. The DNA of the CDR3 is TGTGCCTGGAGTGTACGGCAGGGAGCCTACGAGCAGTACTTC.

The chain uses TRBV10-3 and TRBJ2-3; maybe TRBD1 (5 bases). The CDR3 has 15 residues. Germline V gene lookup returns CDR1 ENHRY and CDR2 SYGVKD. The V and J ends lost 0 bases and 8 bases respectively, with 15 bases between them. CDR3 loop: CAISESIRALRTQYF. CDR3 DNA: TGTGCCATCAGTGAGTCGATCAGGGCCCTTCGTACGCAGTATTTT.

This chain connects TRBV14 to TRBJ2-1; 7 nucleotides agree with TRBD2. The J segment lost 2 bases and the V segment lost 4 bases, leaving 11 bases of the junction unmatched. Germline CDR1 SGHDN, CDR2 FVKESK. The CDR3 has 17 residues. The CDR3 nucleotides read TGTGCCAGCAGCCGCACGTCCGGGACTAAAACCTACAATGAGCAGTTCTTC. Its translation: CASSRTSGTKTYNEQFF.

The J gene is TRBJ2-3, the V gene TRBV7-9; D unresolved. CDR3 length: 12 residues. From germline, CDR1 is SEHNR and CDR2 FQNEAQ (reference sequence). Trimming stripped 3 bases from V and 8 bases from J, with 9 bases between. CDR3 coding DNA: TGTGCCAGCAGCTTCGACTCTTTTACGCAGTATTTT. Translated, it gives CASSFDSFTQYF.

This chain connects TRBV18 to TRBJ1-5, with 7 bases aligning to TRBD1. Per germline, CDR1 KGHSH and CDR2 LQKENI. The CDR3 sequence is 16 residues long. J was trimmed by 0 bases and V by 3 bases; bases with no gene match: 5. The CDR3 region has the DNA TGTGCCAGCTCACCCCCGGGACAGAATAGCAATCAGCCCCAGCATTTT. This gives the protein CASSPPGQNSNQPQHF.

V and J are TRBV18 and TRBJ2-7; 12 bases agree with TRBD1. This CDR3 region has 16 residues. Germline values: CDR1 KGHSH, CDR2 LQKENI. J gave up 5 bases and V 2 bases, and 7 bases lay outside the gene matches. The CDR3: CASSPRGTGGIDEQYF. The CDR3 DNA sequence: TGTGCCAGCTCACCAAGGGGGACAGGGGGCATCGACGAGCAGTACTTC.

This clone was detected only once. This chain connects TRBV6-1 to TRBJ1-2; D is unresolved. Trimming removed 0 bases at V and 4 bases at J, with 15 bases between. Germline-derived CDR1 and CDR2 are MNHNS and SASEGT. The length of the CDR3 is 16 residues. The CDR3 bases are TGTGCCAGCAGTGAAGCGCTCTACATAGGAAGCTATGGCTACACCTTC. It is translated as CASSEALYIGSYGYTF.

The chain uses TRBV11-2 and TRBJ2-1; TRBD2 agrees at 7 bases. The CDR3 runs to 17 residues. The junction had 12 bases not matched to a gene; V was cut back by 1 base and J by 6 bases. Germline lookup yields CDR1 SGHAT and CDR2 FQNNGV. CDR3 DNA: TGTGCCAGCAGCTTAGGTGGGGCTAGCGGTACTCGCAATGAGCAGTTCTTC. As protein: CASSLGGASGTRNEQFF.